Following are 23 T cell receptor beta chains from one sample sequenced in a study of T cell responses to AZD1222 COVID-19 vaccine. This table comes from immunoSEQ multiplex PCR, and its TCRdb copy is limited to in-frame clones, with some not included. Of tens of thousands of clones listed, about 93% are singletons. The sequenced sample was peripheral blood, obtained on day 0 of AZD1222 vaccination. The receptors were sampled from an adult in good health.

The chain joins TRBV5-1 to TRBJ1-1, with D tentatively TRBD1 (6 bases). The V end was cut by 0 bases, the J end by 0 bases, with 9 bases between. CDR1 and CDR2 from the germline V gene are SGHRS and YFSETQ. CDR3 length equals 15 residues. The CDR3 sequence is CASSLVTGMNTEAFF. Written as DNA, the CDR3 is TGCGCCAGCAGCTTGGTGACAGGCATGAACACTGAAGCTTTCTTT.

This chain connects TRBV5-5 to TRBJ1-1, with D uncertain. CDR1 and CDR2 from the germline V gene are SGHKS and YYEKEE (reference sequence). V dropped 2 bases and J dropped 8 bases, with 10 bases sitting between them. The CDR3 runs to 12 residues. CDR3 residues: CASSFQGFEAFF. In nucleotides, the CDR3 is TGTGCCAGCAGCTTTCAAGGTTTCGAAGCTTTCTTT.

This clone showed up just a few times. This chain links TRBV29-1 with TRBJ1-2, with D possibly TRBD1 on 5 matching bases. The CDR3 extends over 12 amino acids. V was pared by 3 bases and J by 5 bases, with 10 bases between. The germline V gene encodes CDR1 SQVTM and CDR2 ANQGSEA. CDR3 sequence: CSVDRAGYGYTF. CDR3 nucleotide sequence: TGCAGCGTTGACCGAGCAGGGTATGGCTACACCTTC.

The V and J genes are TRBV7-8 and TRBJ1-2; 7 bases fit TRBD1. V lost 7 bases, J lost 5 bases, and 19 bases stayed unmatched. CDR3 length equals 17 residues. Germline V gene lookup returns CDR1 SGHVS and CDR2 FQNEAQ. The CDR3 coding sequence is TGTGCCAGCACCTCCAGGGGGGGTCCGAAGTGGGCATATGGCTACACCTTC. This sequence encodes CASTSRGGPKWAYGYTF.

This clone appeared once. The rearrangement links TRBV19 to TRBJ2-1; D tentatively fits TRBD1 or TRBD2 (5 bases each). Deletions cut 7 bases from V and 4 bases from J, with 20 bases between. Germline assignment: CDR1 LNHDA and CDR2 SQIVND (reference sequence). The length of the CDR3 is 16 residues. The CDR3: CASKDYRGEGYNEQFF. Here the CDR3 DNA reads TGTGCCAGTAAAGATTACCGCGGTGAGGGGTACAATGAGCAGTTCTTC.

Only one count was recorded for this clone. This chain uses TRBV29-1 with TRBJ1-2, with 7 bases that match TRBD1. The junction had 7 bases not matched to a gene; V was cut back by 7 bases and J by 2 bases. The CDR3 has 13 residues. The V gene's germline CDR1 is SQVTM and CDR2 ANQGSEA. The CDR3: CSAKLTGNYGYTF. CDR3 DNA: TGCAGCGCTAAATTGACAGGGAACTATGGCTACACCTTC. The full variable domain, with the rest looked up from reference TRBV29-1 and TRBJ1-2, is SAVISQKPSRDICQRGTSLTIQCQVDSQVTMMFWYRQQPGQSLTLIATANQGSEATYESGFVIDKFPISRPNLTFSTLTVSNMSPEDSSIYLCSAKLTGNYGYTFGSGTRLTVV.

CDR3: CASSPKADFSGNTIYF. DNA of the CDR3: TGTGCCAGCAGCCCCAAGGCTGACTTCTCTGGAAACACCATATATTTT. This rearrangement joins TRBV5-4 to TRBJ1-3, with D unclear. V lost 4 bases and J 0 bases, leaving 14 bases between the germline ends. This CDR3 is 16 amino acids long. From germline, CDR1 is SGHNT and CDR2 YYREEE (reference sequence).

The chain carries TRBV10-3 and TRBJ2-7, with TRBD1 identical over 11 bases. CDR3 length: 15 amino acids. Looked up from germline, CDR1 is ENHRY and CDR2 is SYGVKD. V trimming: 3 bases; J trimming: 3 bases; junction bases outside the gene matches: 4. CDR3 in amino acids: CAISDAGTGGYEQYF. The CDR3 nucleotides are TGTGCCATCAGTGATGCCGGGACAGGGGGCTACGAGCAGTACTTC.

The V gene is TRBV18, the J gene TRBJ2-5; 9 bases fit TRBD1. The CDR3 is 13 residues long. The V and J ends lost 7 bases and 1 base, in that order; junction bases with no gene match: 1. Looked up from germline, CDR1 is KGHSH and CDR2 is LQKENI. Here the CDR3 reads CASWDRAQETQYF. The CDR3 region has the DNA TGTGCCAGCTGGGACAGGGCCCAAGAGACCCAGTACTTC.

The gene calls are TRBV6-5 and TRBJ1-3, with 9 bases that match TRBD1. The length of the CDR3 is 16 residues. In germline, CDR1 is MNHEY, CDR2 SVGAGI. Trimming cost V 4 bases and J 1 base; bases outside gene matches: 5. The CDR3 spells CASSSVGQGSGNTIYF. The CDR3 coding sequence is TGTGCCAGCAGTTCAGTGGGACAGGGATCTGGAAACACCATATATTTT.

J is TRBJ1-6 and V is TRBV30; the match to TRBD1 covers 8 bases. Trimming removed 4 bases from V and 3 bases from J; junction bases left unmatched: 8. CDR1 and CDR2 from the germline V gene are GTSNPN and SVGIG (reference sequence). The CDR3 runs to 16 residues. Here the CDR3 reads CAWNRAGGFYNSPLHF. CDR3 sequence (DNA): TGTGCCTGGAACCGGGCAGGGGGCTTCTATAATTCACCCCTCCACTTT.

V usage is TRBV5-5 and J usage is TRBJ1-4; 8 positions match TRBD1. Trimming took 0 bases from V and 2 from J; bases not matched to a gene: 9. This CDR3 spans 18 amino acids. Germline lookup yields CDR1 SGHKS and CDR2 YYEKEE (reference sequence). The CDR3 coding sequence is TGTGCCAGCAGCTTGGCTCCACAGGGGGTGAGGACTAATGAAAAACTGTTTTTT. Amino acids: CASSLAPQGVRTNEKLFF.

This chain connects TRBV9 to TRBJ2-2; 7 bases line up with TRBD2. Germline lookup yields CDR1 SGDLS and CDR2 YYNGEE. There are 17 residues in the CDR3. V lost 1 base, J lost 4 bases, and 10 bases stayed unmatched. CDR3 DNA sequence: TGTGCCAGCAGCGTACCCAGCGGGGTCGGGGGCACCGGGGAGCTGTTTTTT. Amino acids: CASSVPSGVGGTGELFF.

This chain uses TRBV27 with TRBJ2-1; 7 bases are shared with TRBD2. The CDR3 consists of 14 residues. The germline V gene has CDR1 MNHEY and CDR2 SMNVEV (reference sequence). The ends lost 8 bases at V and 4 bases at J; junction bases unmatched: 8. The DNA of the CDR3 is TGTGCCAGCGGCGCGGGAGTGGGGTACAATGAGCAGTTCTTC. Translating gives CASGAGVGYNEQFF.

The genes are TRBV18 and TRBJ1-1; the D is unclear. The CDR3 covers 12 residues. CDR1 is KGHSH and CDR2 is LQKENI in the germline V gene. V was cut by 1 base and J by 9 bases, with 9 bases left in between. The CDR3 here is CASSPQEQKAFF. The CDR3 coding sequence is TGTGCCAGCTCACCACAGGAGCAGAAAGCTTTCTTT.

The DNA for the CDR3 is TGTGCCTGGAGTGCAGGGAACCAGGGCTCCTATAATTCACCCCTCCACTTT. Encoded protein: CAWSAGNQGSYNSPLHF. V and J are TRBV30 and TRBJ1-6; maybe TRBD1 (5 bases). The CDR3 contains 17 residues. V was clipped by 1 base and J by 0 bases, with 13 bases between them. CDR1 GTSNPN and CDR2 SVGIG come from the germline V gene (reference sequence). Based on the CDR3 plus reference TRBV30 and TRBJ1-6, the full variable domain is SQTIHQWPATLVQPVGSPLSLECTVEGTSNPNLYWYRQAAGRGLQLLFYSVGIGQISSEVPQNLSASRPQDRQFILSSKKLLLSDSGFYLCAWSAGNQGSYNSPLHFGNGTRLTVT.

The rearrangement uses TRBV5-4 and TRBJ2-1; D is uncertain. Germline CDR1 SGHNT, CDR2 YYREEE (reference sequence). This CDR3 spans 14 amino acids. The ends were cut back, 0 bases at V and 9 bases at J, with 13 bases in the middle. The CDR3 loop reads CASSLAEKLGEQFF. Here the CDR3 DNA reads TGTGCCAGCAGCTTGGCCGAGAAATTAGGTGAGCAGTTCTTC.

The J gene is TRBJ1-2, the V gene TRBV6-4; D is perhaps TRBD1 (5 bases). V lost 6 bases and J lost 8, with 10 bases in between. The CDR3 is 11 residues long. CDR1 and CDR2 from the germline V gene are MRHNA and SNTAGT. The CDR3 loop reads CASRGVEGYTF. The CDR3 coding sequence is TGTGCCAGCAGGGGGGTCGAAGGCTACACCTTC.

The V and J genes are TRBV6-6 and TRBJ2-2; D unclear. With 3 bases removed from V and 6 bases from J, the gap between germline ends came to 5 bases. The CDR3 extends over 12 amino acids. Germline lookup yields CDR1 MNHNY and CDR2 SVGAGI (reference sequence). The CDR3 nucleotides are TGTGCCAGCAGTTATTCCCCCGGGGAGCTGTTTTTT. This translates into CASSYSPGELFF.

V usage is TRBV6-5 and J usage is TRBJ2-2, with D perhaps given as TRBD1 or TRBD2 (6 bases each). Per the germline V gene, CDR1 is MNHEY and CDR2 is SVGAGI. CDR3 size: 15 residues. The V gene lost 3 bases and the J gene lost 2 bases, with 10 bases spanning the gap. The CDR3 DNA sequence: TGTGCCAGCAGTTATGAGGGGGGCAACACCGGGGAGCTGTTTTTT. Translating it yields CASSYEGGNTGELFF.

This clone was counted once. This chain links TRBV7-2 with TRBJ1-4; 7 bases map to TRBD1. V dropped 3 bases and J dropped 7; count of bases not matched to a gene: 2. In germline, CDR1 is SGHTA, CDR2 FQGNSA. The CDR3 loop spans 13 amino acids. This CDR3 is CASSFAGGEKLFF. Here the CDR3 DNA reads TGTGCCAGCAGCTTCGCAGGGGGTGAAAAACTGTTTTTT.

This chain links TRBV7-9 with TRBJ1-2; TRBD1 is a possible D gene (6 bases). Germline assignment: CDR1 SEHNR and CDR2 FQNEAQ (reference sequence). Trimming stripped 5 bases from V and 7 bases from J, with 11 bases between. This CDR3 is built from 12 residues. Here the CDR3 reads CASSLQGIGYTF. The CDR3 nucleotides read TGTGCCAGCAGCCTACAGGGTATTGGCTACACCTTC.

The chain recombines TRBV30 with TRBJ1-2; D unclear. The germline V gene has CDR1 GTSNPN and CDR2 SVGIG (reference sequence). Trimming shortened V by 0 bases and J by 4 bases, and 9 bases separated the two germline ends. The CDR3 loop spans 13 amino acids. The CDR3 sequence: CAWSVLAGYGYTF. The CDR3 region has the DNA TGTGCCTGGAGTGTACTGGCGGGCTATGGCTACACCTTC.